This T cell receptor (beta chain) was sequenced during a study of CD8+ T cells in alopecia areata. V was clipped by 8 bases and J by 4 bases; unmatched bases: 19. The CDR3 covers 19 residues. Germline V CDR1 and CDR2: SEHNR, FQNEAQ (reference sequence). cDNA prepared by RNA extraction and subsequent reverse transcription served as the template for sequencing. Sequencing was performed with immunoSEQ multiplex PCR; in TCRdb, only in-frame clones are kept and a portion is missing. This table has 120,000 or so clones, 61% appearing once. This clone came up a few times. Treatment specified: oral pan-JAK inhibitor, 5-10 mg twice daily.

The rearrangement joins TRBV7-9 to TRBJ2-3; 12 nucleotides line up with TRBD2. The clonotype comes from a human donor with alopecia areata. The sample in question was CD4+ T cells sorted from blood, obtained at week 4, from a patient treated with tofacitinib. CDR3 sequence reads: CASGGTALASGRASDTQYF. The DNA for the CDR3 is TGTGCCAGCGGAGGGACCGCCTTGGCTAGCGGGAGGGCCTCAGATACGCAGTATTTT.